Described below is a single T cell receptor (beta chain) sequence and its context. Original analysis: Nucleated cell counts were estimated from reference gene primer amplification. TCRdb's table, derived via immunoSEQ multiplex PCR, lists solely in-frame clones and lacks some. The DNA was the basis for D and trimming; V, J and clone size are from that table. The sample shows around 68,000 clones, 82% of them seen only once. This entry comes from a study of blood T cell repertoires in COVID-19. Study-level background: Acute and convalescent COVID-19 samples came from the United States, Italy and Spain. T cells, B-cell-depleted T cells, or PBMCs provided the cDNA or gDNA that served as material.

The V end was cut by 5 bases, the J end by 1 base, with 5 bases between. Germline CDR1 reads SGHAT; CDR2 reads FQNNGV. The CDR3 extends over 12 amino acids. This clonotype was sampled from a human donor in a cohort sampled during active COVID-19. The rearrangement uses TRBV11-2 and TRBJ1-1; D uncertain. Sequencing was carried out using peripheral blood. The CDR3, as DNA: TGTGCCAGCAGCCCCCGGAACACTGAAGCTTTCTTT. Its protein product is CASSPRNTEAFF. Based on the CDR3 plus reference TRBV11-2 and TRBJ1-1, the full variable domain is EAGVAQSPRYKIIEKRQSVAFWCNPISGHATLYWYQQILGQGPKLLIQFQNNGVVDDSQLPKDRFSAERLKGVDSTLKIQPAKLEDSAVYLCASSPRNTEAFFGQGTRLTVV.